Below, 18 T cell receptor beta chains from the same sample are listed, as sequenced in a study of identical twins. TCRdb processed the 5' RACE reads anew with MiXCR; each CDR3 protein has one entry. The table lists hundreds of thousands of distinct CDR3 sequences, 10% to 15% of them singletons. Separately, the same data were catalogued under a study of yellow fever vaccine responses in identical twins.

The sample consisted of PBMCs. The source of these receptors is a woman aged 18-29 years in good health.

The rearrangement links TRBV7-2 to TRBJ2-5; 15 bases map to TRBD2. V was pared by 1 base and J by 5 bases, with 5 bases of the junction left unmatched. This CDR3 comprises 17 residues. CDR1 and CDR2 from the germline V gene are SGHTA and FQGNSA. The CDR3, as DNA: TGTGCCAGCAGCTTAGTCGGACTAGCGGGAGGGATGGAGACCCAGTACTTC. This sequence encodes CASSLVGLAGGMETQYF. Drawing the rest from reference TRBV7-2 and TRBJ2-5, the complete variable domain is GAGVSQSPSNKVTEKGKDVELRCDPISGHTALYWYRQSLGQGLEFLIYFQGNSAPDKSGLPSDRFSAERTGGSVSTLTIQRTQQEDSAVYLCASSLVGLAGGMETQYFGPGTRLLVL.

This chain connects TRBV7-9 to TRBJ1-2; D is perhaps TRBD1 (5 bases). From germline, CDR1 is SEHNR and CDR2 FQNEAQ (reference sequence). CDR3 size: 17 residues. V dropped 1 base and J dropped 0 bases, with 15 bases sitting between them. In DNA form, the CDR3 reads TGTGCCAGCAGCTTAGTAGGGAGACAGTTTTCTAACTATGGCTACACCTTC. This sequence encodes CASSLVGRQFSNYGYTF.

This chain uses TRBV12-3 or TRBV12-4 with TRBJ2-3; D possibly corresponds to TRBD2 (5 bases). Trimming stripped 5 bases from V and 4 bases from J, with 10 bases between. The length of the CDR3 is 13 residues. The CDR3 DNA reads TGTGCCAGCAGTGTTACAGCGGCAGATACGCAGTATTTT. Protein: CASSVTAADTQYF.

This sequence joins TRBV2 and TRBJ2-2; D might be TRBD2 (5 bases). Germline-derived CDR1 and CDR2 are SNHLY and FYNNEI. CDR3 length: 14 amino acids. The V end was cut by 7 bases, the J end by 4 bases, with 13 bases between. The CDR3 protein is CASKYREGTGELFF. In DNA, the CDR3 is TGTGCCAGCAAGTACAGAGAGGGCACCGGGGAGCTGTTTTTT.

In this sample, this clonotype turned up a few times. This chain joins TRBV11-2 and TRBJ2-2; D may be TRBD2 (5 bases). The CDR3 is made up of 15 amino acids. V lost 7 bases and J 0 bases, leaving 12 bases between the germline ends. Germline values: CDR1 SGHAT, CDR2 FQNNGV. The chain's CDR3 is CASILGGTNTGELFF. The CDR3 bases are TGTGCCAGCATTCTTGGAGGAACGAACACCGGGGAGCTGTTTTTT.

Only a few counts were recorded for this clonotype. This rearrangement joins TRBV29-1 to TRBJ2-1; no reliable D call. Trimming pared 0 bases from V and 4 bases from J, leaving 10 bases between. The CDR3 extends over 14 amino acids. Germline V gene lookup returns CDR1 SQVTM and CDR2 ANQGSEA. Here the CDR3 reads CSVEDRTEYNEQFF. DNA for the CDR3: TGCAGCGTTGAAGATCGGACGGAATACAATGAGCAGTTCTTC.

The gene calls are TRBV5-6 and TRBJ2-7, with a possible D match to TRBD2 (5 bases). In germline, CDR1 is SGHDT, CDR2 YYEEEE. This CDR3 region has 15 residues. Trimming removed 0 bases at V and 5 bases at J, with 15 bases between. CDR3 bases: TGTGCCAGCAGCTTGGTAGCCGGGGAATTCCACGAGCAGTACTTC. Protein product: CASSLVAGEFHEQYF.

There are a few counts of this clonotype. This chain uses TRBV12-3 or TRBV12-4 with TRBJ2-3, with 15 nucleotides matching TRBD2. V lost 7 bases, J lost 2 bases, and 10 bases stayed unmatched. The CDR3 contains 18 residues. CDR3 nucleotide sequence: TGTGCCAGCAAACCGGGACTAGCGGGAGGCTCTACCACAGATACGCAGTATTTT. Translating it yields CASKPGLAGGSTTDTQYF.

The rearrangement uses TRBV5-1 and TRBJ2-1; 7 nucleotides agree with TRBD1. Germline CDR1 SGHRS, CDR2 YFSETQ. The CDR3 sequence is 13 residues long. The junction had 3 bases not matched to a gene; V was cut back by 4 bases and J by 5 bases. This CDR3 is CASSRGQHNEQFF. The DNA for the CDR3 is TGCGCCAGCAGCCGGGGACAGCACAATGAGCAGTTCTTC.

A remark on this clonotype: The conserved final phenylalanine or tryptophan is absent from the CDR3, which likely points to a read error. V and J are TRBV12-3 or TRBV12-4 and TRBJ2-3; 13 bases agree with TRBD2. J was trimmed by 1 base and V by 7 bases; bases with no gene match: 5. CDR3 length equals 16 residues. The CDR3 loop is CASKTGTSGGTDTQYI. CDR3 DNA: TGTGCCAGCAAGACCGGGACTAGCGGGGGCACAGATACGCAGTATATT.

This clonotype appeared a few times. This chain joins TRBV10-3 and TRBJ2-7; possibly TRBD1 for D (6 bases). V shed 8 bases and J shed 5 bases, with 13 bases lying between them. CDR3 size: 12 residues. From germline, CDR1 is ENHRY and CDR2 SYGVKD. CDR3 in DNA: TGTGCCATCGCCCCACAGGGCCACGAGCAGTACTTC. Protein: CAIAPQGHEQYF.

For the CDR3, the DNA is TGTGCCAGCAGCCCGGGGGGTGCAGGTAGTCCCTACGAGCAGTACGTC. Residues: CASSPGGAGSPYEQYV. The chain joins TRBV28 to TRBJ2-7; 7 bases map to TRBD2. The CDR3 spans 16 residues. The germline gives CDR1 MDHEN, CDR2 SYDVKM. Trimming took 6 bases from V and 2 from J; bases not matched to a gene: 13.

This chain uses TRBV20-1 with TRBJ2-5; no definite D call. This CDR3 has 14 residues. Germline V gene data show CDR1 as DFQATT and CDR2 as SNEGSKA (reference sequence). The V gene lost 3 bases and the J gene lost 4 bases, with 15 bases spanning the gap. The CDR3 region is CSASSSRISETQYF. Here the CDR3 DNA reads TGCAGTGCTAGTAGTAGCCGGATTTCAGAGACCCAGTACTTC.

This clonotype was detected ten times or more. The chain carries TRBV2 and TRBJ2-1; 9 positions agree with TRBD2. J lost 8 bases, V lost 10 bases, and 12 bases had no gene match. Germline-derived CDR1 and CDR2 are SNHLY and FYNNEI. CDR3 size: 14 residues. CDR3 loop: CATWEPSGTYEQFF. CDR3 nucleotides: TGTGCCACCTGGGAACCTAGCGGGACTTATGAGCAGTTCTTC.

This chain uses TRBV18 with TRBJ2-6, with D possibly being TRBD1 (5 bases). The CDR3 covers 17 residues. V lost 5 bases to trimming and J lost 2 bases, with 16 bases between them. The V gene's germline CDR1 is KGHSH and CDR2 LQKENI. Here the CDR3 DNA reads TGTGCCAGCTCAGAGCTTGGGGCCGAGGCTGGGGCCAACGTCCTGACTTTC. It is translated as CASSELGAEAGANVLTF.

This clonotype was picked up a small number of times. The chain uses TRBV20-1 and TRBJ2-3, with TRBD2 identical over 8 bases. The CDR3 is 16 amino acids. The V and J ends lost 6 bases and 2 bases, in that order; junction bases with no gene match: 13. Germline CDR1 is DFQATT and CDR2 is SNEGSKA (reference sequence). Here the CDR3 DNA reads TGCAGTGCCAAAGGGACTAGGCGTCTCCCCACAGATACGCAGTATTTT. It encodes CSAKGTRRLPTDTQYF.

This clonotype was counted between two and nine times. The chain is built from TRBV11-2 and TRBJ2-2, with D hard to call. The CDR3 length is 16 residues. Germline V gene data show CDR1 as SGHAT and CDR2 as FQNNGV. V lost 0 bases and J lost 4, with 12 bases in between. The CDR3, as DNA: TGTGCCAGCAGCTTAGATATCCTAGGCGTCACCGGGGAGCTGTTTTTT. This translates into CASSLDILGVTGELFF.

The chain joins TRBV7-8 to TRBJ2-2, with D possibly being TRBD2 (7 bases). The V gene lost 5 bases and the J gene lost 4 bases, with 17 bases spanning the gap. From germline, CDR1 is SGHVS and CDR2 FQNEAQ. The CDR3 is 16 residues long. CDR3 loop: CASSPGRGTVTGELFF. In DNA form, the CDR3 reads TGTGCCAGCAGCCCAGGGAGGGGGACGGTCACCGGGGAGCTGTTTTTT.